This T cell receptor (beta chain) derives from a study of blood T cell repertoires in COVID-19. Study information: Researchers got acute and convalescent COVID-19 samples from the United States, Italy and Spain.

CDR3 size: 13 residues. Germline V lookup: CDR1 SGHTA, CDR2 FQGTGA. The V and J ends lost 5 bases and 5 bases, in that order; junction bases with no gene match: 2. Profiled with immunoSEQ multiplex PCR; TCRdb holds only in-frame clones, not every one. Here the sample spans 340,000 or so clones, more than 70% being singletons. What was sequenced was peripheral blood. The genes are TRBV7-3 and TRBJ2-7; 11 bases agree with TRBD1. The TCR was taken from a man in his thirties or forties with active or convalescent COVID-19. In nucleotides, the CDR3 is TGTGCCAGCAGCCGGGACAGGGGGGACGAGCAGTACTTC. Protein product: CASSRDRGDEQYF.